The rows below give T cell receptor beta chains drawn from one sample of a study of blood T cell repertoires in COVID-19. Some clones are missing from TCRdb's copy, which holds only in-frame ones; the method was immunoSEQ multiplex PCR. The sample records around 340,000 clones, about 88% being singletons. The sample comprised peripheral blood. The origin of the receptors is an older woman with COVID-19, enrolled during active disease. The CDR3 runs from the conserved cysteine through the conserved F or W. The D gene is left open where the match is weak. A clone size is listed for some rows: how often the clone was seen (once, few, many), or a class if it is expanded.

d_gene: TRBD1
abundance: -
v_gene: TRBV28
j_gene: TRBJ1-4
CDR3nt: TGTGCCAGCTTAAGGGACAGGGCGTATGAAAAACTGTTTTTT
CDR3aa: CASLRDRAYEKLFF

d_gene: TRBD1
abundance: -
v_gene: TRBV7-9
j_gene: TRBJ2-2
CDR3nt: TGTGCCACCGGTCTGGTCGGACAGGGGTTTGTAAGGCACACCGGGGAGCTGTTTTTT
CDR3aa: CATGLVGQGFVRHTGELFF

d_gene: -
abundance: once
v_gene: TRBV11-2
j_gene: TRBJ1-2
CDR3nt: TGTGCCAGCAGCTTAAGGAAACAGCTCTATGGCTACACCTTC
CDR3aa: CASSLRKQLYGYTF

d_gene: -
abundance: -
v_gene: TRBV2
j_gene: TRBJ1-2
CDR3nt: TGTGCCAGCAGTGAAGCGTGGGGGACTGGCGATGGCTACACCTTC
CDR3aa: CASSEAWGTGDGYTF

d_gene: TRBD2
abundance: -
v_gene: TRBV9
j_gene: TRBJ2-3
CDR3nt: TGTGCCAGCAGCGCTAGCGGGGGGGTCACAGATACGCAGTATTTT
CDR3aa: CASSASGGVTDTQYF

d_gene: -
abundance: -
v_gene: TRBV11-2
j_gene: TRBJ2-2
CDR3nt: TGTGCCAGCAGCTTAATGGCGGCTGCGAACACCGGGGAGCTGTTTTTT
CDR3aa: CASSLMAAANTGELFF

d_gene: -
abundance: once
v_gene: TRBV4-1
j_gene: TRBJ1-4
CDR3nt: TGCGCCAGCAGCCAAGATCCCACTAGCTATAATGAAAAACTGTTTTTT
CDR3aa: CASSQDPTSYNEKLFF

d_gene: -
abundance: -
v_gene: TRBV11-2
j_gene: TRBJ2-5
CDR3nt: TGTGCCAGCAGCGAGACTAACAACCAAGAGACCCAGTACTTC
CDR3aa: CASSETNNQETQYF

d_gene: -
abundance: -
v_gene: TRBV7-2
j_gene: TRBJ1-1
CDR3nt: TGTGCCAGCAGCTTAACAGCCAACACTGAAGCTTTCTTT
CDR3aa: CASSLTANTEAFF

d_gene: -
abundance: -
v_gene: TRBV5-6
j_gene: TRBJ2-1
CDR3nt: TGTGCCAGCGGCACTAGTAGCTCCTACAATGAGCAGTTCTTC
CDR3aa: CASGTSSSYNEQFF

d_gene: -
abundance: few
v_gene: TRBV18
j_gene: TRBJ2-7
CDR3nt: TGTGCCAGCTCACCGGCGGCGTACTACGAGCAGTACTTC
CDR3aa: CASSPAAYYEQYF

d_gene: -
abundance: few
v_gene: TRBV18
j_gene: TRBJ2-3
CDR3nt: TGTGCCAGCTCACCGGGACATCACCTATACACAGATACGCAGTATTTT
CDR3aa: CASSPGHHLYTDTQYF

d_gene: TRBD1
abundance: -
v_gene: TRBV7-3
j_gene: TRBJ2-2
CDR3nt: TGTGCCAGCAGCACGGGACAGCACACCGGGGAGCTGTTTTTT
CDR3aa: CASSTGQHTGELFF

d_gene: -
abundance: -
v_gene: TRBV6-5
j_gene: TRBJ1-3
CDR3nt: TGTGCCAGCGCGGAGAGCTTTGGAAACACCATATATTTT
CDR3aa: CASAESFGNTIYF

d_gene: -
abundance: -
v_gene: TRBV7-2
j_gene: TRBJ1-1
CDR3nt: TGTGCCAGCAGCTTGGGGGGAACAACTGAAGCTTTCTTT
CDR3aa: CASSLGGTTEAFF

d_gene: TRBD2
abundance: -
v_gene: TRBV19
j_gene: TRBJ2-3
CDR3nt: TGTGCCAGTAGTAGACTAGCGGGGGCGAGCACAGATACGCAGTATTTT
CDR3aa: CASSRLAGASTDTQYF

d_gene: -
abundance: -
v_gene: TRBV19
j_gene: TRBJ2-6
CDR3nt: TGTGCCAGTCGACAGAGTAAACTGTCTGGGGCCAACGTCCTGACTTTC
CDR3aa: CASRQSKLSGANVLTF